The sequence of this T cell receptor (beta chain) was determined in a study of cytotoxic CD8 clonotypes in ibrutinib-treated CLL. Across the study: Sequencing produced an average of approximately 230,000 productive templates and approximately 90,000 productive rearrangements per sample.

Profiled with immunoSEQ multiplex PCR; TCRdb holds only in-frame clones, not every one. The sample includes fewer than 300,000 clones, about 72% of them seen just once. In the case of this clone: Its specificity is unknown.

Broader study findings: At progression, clonality fell back toward baseline after rising at ibrutinib response.

The CDR3 is 13 amino acids. Germline V gene sequence: CDR1 WSHSY, CDR2 SAAADI. J gave up 10 bases and V 2 bases, and 4 bases lay outside the gene matches. Sequences were derived from PBMCs, sampled at disease progression, from a patient treated with ibrutinib. The source is a human donor with chronic lymphocytic leukemia. This chain links TRBV10-2 with TRBJ2-1; 8 nucleotides align to TRBD1. CDR3: CASSEAGGMEQFF. In DNA, the CDR3 is TGCGCCAGCAGTGAGGCAGGGGGCATGGAGCAGTTCTTC.